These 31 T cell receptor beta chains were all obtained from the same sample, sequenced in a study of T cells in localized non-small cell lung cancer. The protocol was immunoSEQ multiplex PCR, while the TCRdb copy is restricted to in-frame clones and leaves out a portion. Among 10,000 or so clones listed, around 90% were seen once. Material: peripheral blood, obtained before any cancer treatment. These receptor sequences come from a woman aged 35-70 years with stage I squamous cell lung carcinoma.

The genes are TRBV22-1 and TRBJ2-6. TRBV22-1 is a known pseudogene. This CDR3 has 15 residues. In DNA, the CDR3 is TGTCCTGGGAGCTGCGAACAAAGTCGGGCCAACGTCCTGACTTTC. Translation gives CPGSCEQSRANVLTF.

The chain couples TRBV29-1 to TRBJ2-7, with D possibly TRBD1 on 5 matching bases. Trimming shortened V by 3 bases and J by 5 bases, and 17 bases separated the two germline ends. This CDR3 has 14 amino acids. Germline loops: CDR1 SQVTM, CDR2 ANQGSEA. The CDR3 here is CSVEGPRENDEQYF. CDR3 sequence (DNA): TGCAGCGTTGAGGGTCCCAGGGAAAACGACGAGCAGTACTTC.

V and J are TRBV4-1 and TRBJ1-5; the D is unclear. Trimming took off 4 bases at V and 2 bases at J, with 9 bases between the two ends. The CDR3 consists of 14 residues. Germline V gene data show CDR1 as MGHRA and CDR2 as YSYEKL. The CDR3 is CASSRLDGNQPQHF. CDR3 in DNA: TGCGCCAGCAGCCGACTTGACGGCAATCAGCCCCAGCATTTT.

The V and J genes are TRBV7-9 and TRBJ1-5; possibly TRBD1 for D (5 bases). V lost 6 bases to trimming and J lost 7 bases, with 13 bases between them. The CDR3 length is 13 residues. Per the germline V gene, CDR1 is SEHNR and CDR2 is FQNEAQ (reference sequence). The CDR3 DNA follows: TGTGCCAGCAGTGAAACTAGGGGACAGCCCCAGCATTTT. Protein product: CASSETRGQPQHF.

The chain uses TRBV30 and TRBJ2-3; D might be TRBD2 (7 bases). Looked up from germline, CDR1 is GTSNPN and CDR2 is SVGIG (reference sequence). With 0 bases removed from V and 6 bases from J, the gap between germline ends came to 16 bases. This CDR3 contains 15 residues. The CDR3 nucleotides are TGTGCCTGGAGTGTCGGGGGGCCCCCCGGGGATACGCAGTATTTT. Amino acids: CAWSVGGPPGDTQYF. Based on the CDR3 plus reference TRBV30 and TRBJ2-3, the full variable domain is SQTIHQWPATLVQPVGSPLSLECTVEGTSNPNLYWYRQAAGRGLQLLFYSVGIGQISSEVPQNLSASRPQDRQFILSSKKLLLSDSGFYLCAWSVGGPPGDTQYFGPGTRLTVL.

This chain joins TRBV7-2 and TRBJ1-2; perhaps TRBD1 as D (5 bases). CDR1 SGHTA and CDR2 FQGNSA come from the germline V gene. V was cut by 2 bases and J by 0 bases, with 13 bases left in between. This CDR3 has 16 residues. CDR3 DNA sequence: TGTGCCAGCAGCTTATGGGGGACCGCTGCTAACTATGGCTACACCTTC. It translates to CASSLWGTAANYGYTF.

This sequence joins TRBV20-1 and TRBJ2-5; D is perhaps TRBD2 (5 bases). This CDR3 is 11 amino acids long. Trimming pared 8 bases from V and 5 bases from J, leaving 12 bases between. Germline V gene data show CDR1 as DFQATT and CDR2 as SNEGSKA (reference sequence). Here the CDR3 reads CSLDRGETQYF. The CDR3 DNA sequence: TGCAGTCTGGACCGCGGGGAGACCCAGTACTTC.

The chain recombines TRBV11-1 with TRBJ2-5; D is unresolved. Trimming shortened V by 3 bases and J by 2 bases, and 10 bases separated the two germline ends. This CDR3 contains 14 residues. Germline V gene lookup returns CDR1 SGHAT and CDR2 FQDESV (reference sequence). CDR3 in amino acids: CASSLNAGQETQYF. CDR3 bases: TGTGCCAGCAGCTTGAACGCAGGTCAAGAGACCCAGTACTTC.

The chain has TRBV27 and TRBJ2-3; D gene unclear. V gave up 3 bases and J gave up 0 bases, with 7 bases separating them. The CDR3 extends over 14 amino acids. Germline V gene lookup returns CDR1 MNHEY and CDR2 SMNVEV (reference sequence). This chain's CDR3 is CASSLVGSTDTQYF. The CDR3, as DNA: TGTGCCAGCAGTTTGGTAGGGAGCACAGATACGCAGTATTTT.

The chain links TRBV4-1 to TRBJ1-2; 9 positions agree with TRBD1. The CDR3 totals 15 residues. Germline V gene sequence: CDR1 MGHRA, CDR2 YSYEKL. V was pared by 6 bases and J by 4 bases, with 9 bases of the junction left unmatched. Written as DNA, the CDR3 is TGCGCCAGCAGGACTCAGGGACAGGGATTCTATGGCTACACCTTC. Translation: CASRTQGQGFYGYTF.

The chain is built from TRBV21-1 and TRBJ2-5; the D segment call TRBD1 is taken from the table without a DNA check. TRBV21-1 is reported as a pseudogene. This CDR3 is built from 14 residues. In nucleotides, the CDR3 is TGTGCCAGCAGCAAGGGGCAGATCCAAGAGACCCAGTACTTC. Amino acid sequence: CASSKGQIQETQYF.

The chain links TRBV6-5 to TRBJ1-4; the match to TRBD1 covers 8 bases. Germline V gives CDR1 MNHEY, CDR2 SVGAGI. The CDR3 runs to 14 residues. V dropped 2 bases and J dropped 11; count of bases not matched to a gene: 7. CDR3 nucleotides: TGTGCCAGCAGTTACCAATATCGACAGGGGAAACTGTTTTTT. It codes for CASSYQYRQGKLFF.

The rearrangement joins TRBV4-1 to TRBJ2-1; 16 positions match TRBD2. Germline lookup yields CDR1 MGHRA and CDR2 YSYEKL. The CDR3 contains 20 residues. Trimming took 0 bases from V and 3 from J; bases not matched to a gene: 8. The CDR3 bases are TGCGCCAGCAGCCAAGATGAGGGACTAGCGGGGGGGCCTATCTACAATGAGCAGTTCTTC. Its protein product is CASSQDEGLAGGPIYNEQFF.

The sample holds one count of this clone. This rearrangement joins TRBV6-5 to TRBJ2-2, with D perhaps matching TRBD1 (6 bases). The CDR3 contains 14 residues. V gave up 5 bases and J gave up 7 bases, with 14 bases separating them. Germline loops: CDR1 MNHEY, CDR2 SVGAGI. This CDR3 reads CASSTGTVGGELFF. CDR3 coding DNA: TGTGCCAGCAGTACAGGGACGGTGGGCGGGGAGCTGTTTTTT.

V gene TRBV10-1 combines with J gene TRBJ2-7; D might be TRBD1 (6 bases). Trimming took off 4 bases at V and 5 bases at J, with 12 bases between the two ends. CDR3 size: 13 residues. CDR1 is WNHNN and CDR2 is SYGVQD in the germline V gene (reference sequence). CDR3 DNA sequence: TGCGCCAGCAGTGCTAGGACAGATGACGAGCAGTACTTC. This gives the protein CASSARTDDEQYF.

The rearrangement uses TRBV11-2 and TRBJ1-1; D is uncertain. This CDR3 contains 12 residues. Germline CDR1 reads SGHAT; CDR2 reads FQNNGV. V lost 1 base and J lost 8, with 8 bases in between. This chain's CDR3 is CASSLGRTEAFF. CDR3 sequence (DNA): TGTGCCAGCAGCTTAGGCCGGACGGAAGCTTTCTTT. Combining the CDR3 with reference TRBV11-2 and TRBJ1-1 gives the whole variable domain EAGVAQSPRYKIIEKRQSVAFWCNPISGHATLYWYQQILGQGPKLLIQFQNNGVVDDSQLPKDRFSAERLKGVDSTLKIQPAKLEDSAVYLCASSLGRTEAFFGQGTRLTVV.

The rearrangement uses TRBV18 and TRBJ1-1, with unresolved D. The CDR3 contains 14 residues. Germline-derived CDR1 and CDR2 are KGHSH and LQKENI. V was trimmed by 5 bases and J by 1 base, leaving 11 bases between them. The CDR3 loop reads CASSSRGQNTEAFF. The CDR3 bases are TGTGCCAGCTCATCGCGCGGGCAGAACACTGAAGCTTTCTTT.

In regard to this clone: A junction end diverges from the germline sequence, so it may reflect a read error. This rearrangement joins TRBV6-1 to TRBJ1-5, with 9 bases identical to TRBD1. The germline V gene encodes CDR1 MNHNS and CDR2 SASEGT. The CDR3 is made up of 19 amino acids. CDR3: CASSDGTGLARGANQPQHF. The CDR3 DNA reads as TGTGCCAGCAGTGATGGGACAGGGTTAGCCCGGGGGGCTAATCAGCCTCAGCATTTT.

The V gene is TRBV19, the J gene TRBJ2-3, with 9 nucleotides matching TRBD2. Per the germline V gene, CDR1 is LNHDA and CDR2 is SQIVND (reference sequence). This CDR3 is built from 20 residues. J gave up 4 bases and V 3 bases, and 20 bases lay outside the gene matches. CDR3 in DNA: TGTGCCAGTAGTATGAGGGTCGGAGCGGGGGGTTACCTTTCATCAGATACGCAGTATTTT. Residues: CASSMRVGAGGYLSSDTQYF.

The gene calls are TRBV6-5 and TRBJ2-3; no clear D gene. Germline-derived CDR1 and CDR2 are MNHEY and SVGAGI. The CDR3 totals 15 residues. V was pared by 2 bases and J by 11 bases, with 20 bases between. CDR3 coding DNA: TGTGCCAGCAGTTACCTTACTACGGCGCTCGGTGGGCAGTATTTT. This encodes CASSYLTTALGGQYF.

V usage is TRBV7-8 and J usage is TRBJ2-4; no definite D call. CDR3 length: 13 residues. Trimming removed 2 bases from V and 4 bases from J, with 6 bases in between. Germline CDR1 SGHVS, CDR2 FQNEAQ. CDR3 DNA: TGTGCCAGCAGCTTAATCTTGAAAAACATTCAGTACTTC. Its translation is CASSLILKNIQYF.

The CDR3 spells CASSTGLVGTDTQYF. Here the CDR3 DNA reads TGCGCCAGCAGCACTGGACTAGTTGGCACAGATACGCAGTATTTT. The chain employs TRBV5-1 and TRBJ2-3; 7 nucleotides line up with TRBD2. This CDR3 is 15 amino acids long. Germline CDR1 is SGHRS and CDR2 is YFSETQ. The J segment lost 1 base and the V segment lost 4 bases, leaving 6 bases of the junction unmatched.

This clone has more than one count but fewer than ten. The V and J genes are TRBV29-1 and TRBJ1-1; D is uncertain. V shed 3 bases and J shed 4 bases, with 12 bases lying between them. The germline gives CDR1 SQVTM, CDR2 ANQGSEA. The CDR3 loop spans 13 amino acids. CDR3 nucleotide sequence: TGCAGCGTTGAGGTAGGGTCGACCACTGAAGCTTTCTTT. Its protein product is CSVEVGSTTEAFF.

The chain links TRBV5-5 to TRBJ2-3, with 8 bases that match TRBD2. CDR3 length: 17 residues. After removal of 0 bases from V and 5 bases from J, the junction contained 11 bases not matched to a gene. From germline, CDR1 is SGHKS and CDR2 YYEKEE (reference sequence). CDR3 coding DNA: TGTGCCAGCAGCTTGGAAGTCTGGCGGGGGGCTGAAGATACGCAGTATTTT. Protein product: CASSLEVWRGAEDTQYF.

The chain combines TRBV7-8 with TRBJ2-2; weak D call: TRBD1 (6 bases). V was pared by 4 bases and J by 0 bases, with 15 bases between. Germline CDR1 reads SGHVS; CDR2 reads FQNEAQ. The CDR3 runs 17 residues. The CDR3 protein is CASSSLPGHPNTGELFF. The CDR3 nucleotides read TGTGCCAGCAGCTCCCTCCCGGGACACCCGAACACCGGGGAGCTGTTTTTT. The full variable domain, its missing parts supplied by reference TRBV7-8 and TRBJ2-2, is GAGVSQSPRYKVAKRGQDVALRCDPISGHVSLFWYQQALGQGPEFLTYFQNEAQLDKSGLPSDRFFAERPEGSVSTLKIQRTQQEDSAVYLCASSSLPGHPNTGELFFGEGSRLTVL.

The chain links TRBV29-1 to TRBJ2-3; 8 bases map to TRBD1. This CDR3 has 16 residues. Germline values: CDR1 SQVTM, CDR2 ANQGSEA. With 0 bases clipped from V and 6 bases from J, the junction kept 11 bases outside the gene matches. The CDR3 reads CSVEDRDRGISDTQYF. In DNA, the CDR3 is TGCAGCGTTGAAGATCGTGACAGGGGAATTTCGGATACGCAGTATTTT.

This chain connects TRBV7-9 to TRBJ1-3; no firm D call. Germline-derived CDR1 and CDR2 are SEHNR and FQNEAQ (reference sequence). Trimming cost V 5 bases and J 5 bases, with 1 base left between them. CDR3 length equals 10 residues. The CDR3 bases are TGTGCCAGCAGCAGAAACACCATATATTTT. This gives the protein CASSRNTIYF.

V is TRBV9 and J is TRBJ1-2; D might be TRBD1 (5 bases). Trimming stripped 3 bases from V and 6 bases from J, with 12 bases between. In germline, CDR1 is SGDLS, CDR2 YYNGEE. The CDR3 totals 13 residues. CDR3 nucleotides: TGTGCCAGCAGCGAAACAGGTTCGGATGGCTACACCTTC. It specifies CASSETGSDGYTF.

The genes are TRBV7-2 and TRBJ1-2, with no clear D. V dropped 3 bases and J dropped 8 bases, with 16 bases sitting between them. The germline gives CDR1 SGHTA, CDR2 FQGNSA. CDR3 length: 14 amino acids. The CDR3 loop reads CASSFPSLIGGYTF. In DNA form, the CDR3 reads TGTGCCAGCAGCTTCCCCTCTTTAATCGGGGGCTACACCTTC.

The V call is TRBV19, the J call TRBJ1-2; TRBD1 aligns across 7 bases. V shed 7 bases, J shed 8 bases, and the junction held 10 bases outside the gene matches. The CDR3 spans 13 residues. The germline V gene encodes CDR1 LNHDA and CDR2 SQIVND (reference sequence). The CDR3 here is CASTPPDRDGYTF. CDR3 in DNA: TGTGCCAGTACCCCCCCAGACAGGGACGGCTACACCTTC.

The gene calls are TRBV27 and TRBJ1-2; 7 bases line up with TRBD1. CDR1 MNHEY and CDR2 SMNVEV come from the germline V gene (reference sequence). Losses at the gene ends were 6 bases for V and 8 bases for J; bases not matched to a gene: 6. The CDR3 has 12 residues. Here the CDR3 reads CASRTGENGYTF. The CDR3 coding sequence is TGTGCCAGCAGAACAGGGGAGAACGGCTACACCTTC.